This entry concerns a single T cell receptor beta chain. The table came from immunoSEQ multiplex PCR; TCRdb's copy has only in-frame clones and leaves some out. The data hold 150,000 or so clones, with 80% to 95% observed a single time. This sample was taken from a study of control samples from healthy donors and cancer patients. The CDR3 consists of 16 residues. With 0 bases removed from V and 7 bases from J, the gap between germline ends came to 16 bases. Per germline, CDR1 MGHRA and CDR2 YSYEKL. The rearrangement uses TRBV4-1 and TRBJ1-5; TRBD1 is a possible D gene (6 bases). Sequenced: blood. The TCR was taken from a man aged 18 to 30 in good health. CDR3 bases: TGCGCCAGCAGCCAAGAAGGGACACCTACCTCCCAGCCCCAGCATTTT. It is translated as CASSQEGTPTSQPQHF.